These 3 T cell receptor beta chains came from one sample sequenced in a study of shared T cell receptors in the human thymus. Repertoires were generated with immunoSEQ multiplex PCR, while TCRdb's copy carries only in-frame clones and drops some. The data show some 700,000 clones, over 75% seen once. This sample also belongs to another study, concerning human thymus T cells.

The specimen was thymocytes. The receptors derive from a boy under three years old with a congenital heart defect.

V and J are TRBV5-4 and TRBJ2-1; D is unresolved. The ends were cut back, 0 bases at V and 10 bases at J, with 11 bases in the middle. The CDR3 totals 13 residues. Per the germline V gene, CDR1 is SGHNT and CDR2 is YYREEE (reference sequence). This CDR3 reads CASSLEAGYEQFF. The CDR3 coding sequence is TGTGCCAGCAGCTTGGAGGCCGGGTACGAGCAGTTCTTC.

The V call is TRBV27, the J call TRBJ2-7; D is possibly TRBD2 (5 bases). Between the trimmed V and J ends, which lost 5 bases and 2 bases, there was a span of 13 bases. This CDR3 comprises 14 residues. The germline V gene has CDR1 MNHEY and CDR2 SMNVEV (reference sequence). The DNA of the CDR3 is TGTGCCAGCAGTCCACGCGGGCCCGCCTACGAGCAGTACTTC. Protein: CASSPRGPAYEQYF.

The rearrangement uses TRBV6-5 and TRBJ2-5, with TRBD2 as a possible D gene (6 bases). The CDR3 covers 13 residues. Germline V gene lookup returns CDR1 MNHEY and CDR2 SVGAGI. The germline V and J ends were trimmed by 5 bases and 1 base, with 8 bases remaining between them. The CDR3 spells CASSGLSQETQYF. CDR3 sequence (DNA): TGTGCCAGCAGTGGACTATCCCAAGAGACCCAGTACTTC.